The 20 T cell receptor beta chains presented below share a single source sample, sequenced in a study of blood T cell repertoires in COVID-19. Data came from immunoSEQ multiplex PCR; TCRdb stores just in-frame clones and leaves some out. The data show 70,000 to 95,000 clones, around 82% seen once. The sample taken for sequencing was peripheral blood. The receptors were sampled from a man aged 55 to 69 with COVID-19, enrolled during active disease.

The gene calls are TRBV7-2 and TRBJ1-2; a possible D gene is TRBD1 (6 bases). The CDR3 is made up of 13 amino acids. Germline assignment: CDR1 SGHTA and CDR2 FQGNSA. Trimming pared 1 base from V and 8 bases from J, leaving 11 bases between. In nucleotides, the CDR3 is TGTGCCAGCAGCTTAGACAGGGTTGGCGGCTACACCTTC. Protein: CASSLDRVGGYTF.

The J gene is TRBJ2-3, the V gene TRBV7-9, with a tentative D call TRBD2 (6 bases). V dropped 4 bases and J dropped 7 bases, with 12 bases sitting between them. In germline, CDR1 is SEHNR, CDR2 FQNEAQ (reference sequence). This CDR3 spans 13 amino acids. The CDR3: CASSSWDSHTQYF. The CDR3 region has the DNA TGTGCCAGCAGCTCATGGGACTCTCATACGCAGTATTTT.

This chain joins TRBV19 and TRBJ1-3; no reliable D call. Germline V CDR1 and CDR2: LNHDA, SQIVND (reference sequence). This CDR3 spans 14 amino acids. V dropped 2 bases and J dropped 0 bases, with 5 bases sitting between them. CDR3 sequence (DNA): TGTGCCAGTAGTATAACAGACTCTGGAAACACCATATATTTT. Protein sequence: CASSITDSGNTIYF.

This CDR3 is CASSQVTDSYEQYF. The CDR3 coding sequence is TGTGCCAGCAGCCAAGTCACCGACAGCTACGAGCAGTACTTC. The chain links TRBV3-1 (or the pseudogene TRBV3-2) to TRBJ2-7, with a possible D match to TRBD1 (5 bases). The CDR3 length is 14 residues. Germline V gene data show CDR1 as LGHDT and CDR2 as YNNKEL (reference sequence). Trimming stripped 1 base from V and 3 bases from J, with 10 bases between.

This chain links TRBV27 with TRBJ2-3; 12 bases agree with TRBD2. With V trimmed by 5 bases and J by 6 bases, 21 bases remained unmatched. CDR3 size: 20 residues. Germline loops: CDR1 MNHEY, CDR2 SMNVEV (reference sequence). The CDR3: CASSPWTSGVVGPRFDTQYF. CDR3 coding DNA: TGTGCCAGCAGTCCATGGACTAGCGGGGTAGTTGGGCCCAGGTTCGATACGCAGTATTTT.

The J gene is TRBJ2-7, the V gene TRBV5-4; TRBD2 matches 7 bases. Germline lookup yields CDR1 SGHNT and CDR2 YYREEE (reference sequence). The J segment lost 6 bases and the V segment lost 1 base, leaving 7 bases of the junction unmatched. The CDR3 runs 14 residues. The CDR3 is CASSLKGTNIEQYF. CDR3 nucleotide sequence: TGTGCCAGCAGCTTGAAAGGGACTAATATCGAGCAGTACTTC.

CDR3: CASSPGTANTEAFF. The DNA of the CDR3 is TGCGCCAGCAGCCCCGGGACAGCGAACACTGAAGCTTTCTTT. J is TRBJ1-1 and V is TRBV5-1, with 7 bases fitting TRBD1. This CDR3 is 14 amino acids long. The V gene end was trimmed by 4 bases and the J gene end by 1 base; junction bases not matched to a gene: 4. Per germline, CDR1 SGHRS and CDR2 YFSETQ.

Comment on this clone: The same CDR3 arises from other DNA sequences in this sample as well. V and J are TRBV6-5 and TRBJ1-1; 8 nucleotides align to TRBD1. Germline V lookup: CDR1 MNHEY, CDR2 SVGAGI. This CDR3 region has 13 residues. J gave up 6 bases and V 6 bases, and 6 bases lay outside the gene matches. Here the CDR3 reads CASRQDRVSEAFF. CDR3 DNA: TGTGCCAGCAGGCAGGACAGGGTCTCTGAAGCTTTCTTT.

The chain has TRBV5-1 and TRBJ2-5, with 10 bases that match TRBD2. Germline V CDR1 and CDR2: SGHRS, YFSETQ. The CDR3 is made up of 19 amino acids. J gave up 5 bases and V 2 bases, and 18 bases lay outside the gene matches. The CDR3 region is CASSFPQPISGGLEETQYF. Written as DNA, the CDR3 is TGCGCCAGCAGCTTTCCACAACCAATTAGCGGGGGGTTGGAGGAGACCCAGTACTTC.

This clone was seen more than once but under ten times. The chain uses TRBV28 and TRBJ2-7; D unresolved. Trimming shortened V by 1 base and J by 3 bases, and 13 bases separated the two germline ends. Germline assignment: CDR1 MDHEN and CDR2 SYDVKM. The CDR3 loop spans 15 amino acids. CDR3 in amino acids: CASSLYRLSVYEQYF. CDR3 bases: TGTGCCAGCAGTTTATATCGCCTATCGGTCTACGAGCAGTACTTC.

This chain joins TRBV11-3 and TRBJ2-2; D remains ambiguous. The V end lost 6 bases, the J end lost 7 bases, and 6 bases lay between the germline ends. Germline CDR1 and CDR2: SGHNT and YENEEA. CDR3 length equals 11 residues. CDR3 sequence (DNA): TGTGCCAGCAGAATTTACGGGGAGCTGTTTTTT. Translated: CASRIYGELFF.

The J gene is TRBJ2-3, the V gene TRBV15, with D unclear. Per germline, CDR1 LNHNV and CDR2 YYDKDF (reference sequence). The CDR3 extends over 18 amino acids. Trimming pared 1 base from V and 2 bases from J, leaving 19 bases between. The CDR3 spells CATSRVKISLRNTDTQYF. CDR3 nucleotides: TGTGCCACCAGCAGAGTGAAAATAAGCCTAAGAAACACAGATACGCAGTATTTT.

The chain joins TRBV2 to TRBJ1-1, with a weak D call TRBD1 (5 bases). This CDR3 is 14 amino acids long. With 4 bases removed from V and 2 bases from J, the gap between germline ends came to 11 bases. Looked up from germline, CDR1 is SNHLY and CDR2 is FYNNEI. CDR3 sequence reads: CASSGQLRNTEAFF. The CDR3, as DNA: TGTGCCAGCAGTGGACAGCTTCGAAACACTGAAGCTTTCTTT.

CDR3 DNA: TGTGCCAGCAGCCAAGTACAGGGGCCCCGGAGTGTTAAAGGTTTCTTT. Translation gives CASSQVQGPRSVKGFF. V gene TRBV4-2 combines with J gene TRBJ1-1, with 7 bases matching TRBD1. Per germline, CDR1 LGHNA and CDR2 YNFKEQ. CDR3 length equals 16 residues. The ends lost 1 base at V and 13 bases at J; junction bases unmatched: 18.

The gene calls are TRBV23-1 and TRBJ2-2, with a tentative D call TRBD1 (6 bases). TRBV23-1 is given ORF status, its function remaining uncertain. V gave up 4 bases and J gave up 7 bases, with 16 bases separating them. The CDR3 runs 15 residues. The CDR3 protein is CASSPPGQGGGELFF. The DNA of the CDR3 is TGCGCCAGCAGTCCTCCGGGACAAGGCGGCGGGGAGCTGTTTTTT.

The chain links TRBV19 to TRBJ2-7; no clear D. The germline V gene has CDR1 LNHDA and CDR2 SQIVND (reference sequence). V lost 5 bases and J 0 bases, leaving 8 bases between the germline ends. This CDR3 comprises 13 residues. CDR3 loop: CASSFESSYEQYF. The CDR3, as DNA: TGTGCCAGTAGTTTTGAGAGCTCCTACGAGCAGTACTTC.

The rearrangement links TRBV27 to TRBJ2-1, with 10 nucleotides matching TRBD2. V lost 6 bases and J lost 7; bases outside the gene matches: 9. The CDR3 spans 15 residues. Looked up from germline, CDR1 is MNHEY and CDR2 is SMNVEV (reference sequence). CDR3 protein: CASRGATSGSNEQFF. The DNA for the CDR3 is TGTGCCAGCAGGGGGGCGACTAGCGGGTCGAATGAGCAGTTCTTC.

There are a few counts of this clone. The gene calls are TRBV10-3 and TRBJ1-2, with D tentatively TRBD1 (5 bases). Trimming stripped 6 bases from V and 6 bases from J, with 14 bases between. The CDR3 consists of 13 residues. Germline CDR1 is ENHRY and CDR2 is SYGVKD. The CDR3: CAISRRVIHGYTF. The DNA for the CDR3 is TGTGCCATCAGCCGCAGGGTAATTCATGGCTACACCTTC.

The rearrangement links TRBV11-3 to TRBJ2-7; 8 positions agree with TRBD2. CDR1 and CDR2 (germline): SGHNT, YENEEA. The CDR3 has 13 residues. V shed 6 bases and J 2 bases; nucleotides not matched to a gene: 3. The CDR3 reads CASRDGRAYEQYF. The DNA of the CDR3 is TGTGCCAGCAGAGACGGGAGGGCCTACGAGCAGTACTTC.

J is TRBJ1-1 and V is TRBV29-1; no reliable D call. Germline CDR1 and CDR2: SQVTM and ANQGSEA. CDR3 length: 12 amino acids. Trimming took off 3 bases at V and 1 base at J, with 6 bases between the two ends. The CDR3 nucleotides read TGCAGCGTTGATTACAGGAACACTGAAGCTTTCTTT. It yields the protein CSVDYRNTEAFF.